This T cell receptor (beta chain) stems from a study of long-term antiretroviral therapy in people with HIV. Findings and caveats of the study: Repertoires in HIV (unlike those of controls) had narrower CDR3 length ranges. Those clones which expanded before ART made up the dominant part of the repertoire at all time points. Transplant-donor-level diversity was not reached after ART, though diversity increased.

Running of the v3.0 immunoSEQ assay took place at survey level. Clones were read by immunoSEQ multiplex PCR, and TCRdb kept only the in-frame ones, dropping some. This table has more than 11,000 clones, 70% to 80% appearing once. The cryopreserved samples used held roughly 0.85-10 million PBMC prior to extraction of DNA. Comment on this clone: Its antigen is unknown.

The ends were cut back, 5 bases at V and 2 bases at J, with 4 bases in the middle. The germline CDR1 and CDR2 sequences are SGHTA and FQGNSA. This CDR3 spans 11 amino acids. This specimen was unsorted PBMCs, taken 1.3 years before starting antiretroviral therapy. This TCR was recovered from a man in his forties with HIV. This chain links TRBV7-2 with TRBJ2-7; D unresolved. The CDR3 here is CASSVTYEQYF. The CDR3 DNA follows: TGTGCCAGCAGCGTTACCTACGAGCAGTACTTC.